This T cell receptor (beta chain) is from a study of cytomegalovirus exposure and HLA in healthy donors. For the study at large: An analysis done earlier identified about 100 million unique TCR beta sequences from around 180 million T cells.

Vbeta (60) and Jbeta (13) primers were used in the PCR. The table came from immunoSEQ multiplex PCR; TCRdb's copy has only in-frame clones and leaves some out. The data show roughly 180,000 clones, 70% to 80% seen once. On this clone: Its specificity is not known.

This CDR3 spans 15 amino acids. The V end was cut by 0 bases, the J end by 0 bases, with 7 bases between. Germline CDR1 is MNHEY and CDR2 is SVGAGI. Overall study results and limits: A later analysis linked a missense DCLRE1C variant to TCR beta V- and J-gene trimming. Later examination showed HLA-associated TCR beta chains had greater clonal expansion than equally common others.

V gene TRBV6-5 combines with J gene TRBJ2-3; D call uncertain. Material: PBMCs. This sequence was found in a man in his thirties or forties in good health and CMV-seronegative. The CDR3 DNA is TGTGCCAGCAGTTACTCCGGAGAGAGCACAGATACGCAGTATTTT. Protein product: CASSYSGESTDTQYF.